The T cell receptor beta chain described here comes from a study of T cell changes during pregnancy in multiple sclerosis (dated by TCRdb to about 2019). In terms of the full investigation: The study looked at changes in the T cell repertoire across pregnancy in women with multiple sclerosis.

The junction carries 9 bases between V and J, which are trimmed by 4 bases and 5 bases respectively. The germline V gene encodes CDR1 MRHNA and CDR2 SNTAGT. The CDR3 runs 13 amino acids, cysteine and phenylalanine included. CDR3 DNA is the only sequence kept; it has 39 bases, read in frame from the first base. With respect to this clone: Its antigen remains undetermined. Nothing much larger sits one base from this clone, and base qualities are not available.

Receptors were amplified or captured by the immunoSEQ multiplex PCR assay. The clones in this table, taken by TCRdb from immuneACCESS, are in-frame only. Not every clone is retained; where verified, under half of the shortfall comes from an unresolved V gene, and the cause of the rest is unknown. Recorded for this sample are over 60,000 clones; 75% to 95% of them occurred a single time. The ten largest clones take up 0.6% to 0.8% of the sample. The receptor was derived from a female donor in good health, enrolled as a control in a pregnancy study. The V and J genes are TRBV6-4 and TRBJ2-1, and perhaps TRBD1 as D gene, on 5 matching bases. The material sequenced was peripheral blood, taken in the third trimester of pregnancy. The CDR3 is CASSVGRDNEQFF. The nucleotide sequence reads as follows: TGTGCCAGCAGTGTGGGCAGGGACAATGAGCAGTTCTTC.